This T cell receptor beta chain was recovered during a study of beta chain features in type 1 diabetes. Overall study: Taken together, all samples contributed approximately 110 million examined sorted cells. Broader study findings: Compared with healthy donors, patients appeared to share more similar naive, central memory and regulatory TCRB repertoires.

All of the isolated RNA was reverse transcribed, so expressed TCRB transcripts were sequenced. Clones were read by immunoSEQ multiplex PCR, and TCRdb kept only the in-frame ones, dropping some. The profile shows about 930,000 clones, 15% to 20% of them singletons. The CDR3 length is 15 residues. V trimming: 3 bases; J trimming: 8 bases; junction bases outside the gene matches: 7. Germline lookup yields CDR1 SGHRS and CDR2 YFSETQ. The authors sorted CD4+ naive, central memory, regulatory and stem cell-like memory cells via CD45RO/CCR7/CD25/CD127/CD95/CD27. This clone was counted a few times. Its antigen is not identified.

This receptor was taken from a woman between 18 and 29 years old in good health. Sequenced material: naive CD4+ T cells from blood. The rearrangement joins TRBV5-1 to TRBJ2-1; the match to TRBD2 covers 11 bases. In nucleotides, the CDR3 is TGCGCCAGCAGCTCTCAACTAGCGGGAGAACATGAGCAGTTCTTC. Protein sequence: CASSSQLAGEHEQFF.